The rows below give T cell receptor beta chains drawn from one sample of a study of technical replicates of blood from several donors. Some clones are missing from TCRdb's copy, which holds only in-frame ones; the method was immunoSEQ multiplex PCR. The sample has under 65,000 clones; more than 85% are singletons. The sample comprised PBMCs. Receptor source: a human donor in good health. Some clones in this sample may be carry-over from other donors' samples. CDR3s include the opening cysteine and the closing phenylalanine or tryptophan. The D gene is left open where the match is weak. Only part of the rows carry a size: once, few, many, or a class if the clone is expanded.

DNA: TGTGCCAGCAGCCGGGACAGCCACAATGAGCAGTTCTTC
CDR3: CASSRDSHNEQFF
V: TRBV7-2
size: .
D: TRBD1
J: TRBJ2-1

DNA: TGTGCCAGCAGTGACGACAGGGCTGCCCCAGATACGCAGTATTTT
CDR3: CASSDDRAAPDTQYF
V: TRBV2
size: .
D: TRBD1
J: TRBJ2-3

DNA: TGTGCCAGCAGCTGGGGACAGGCCCGCGAGCAGTACTTC
CDR3: CASSWGQAREQYF
V: TRBV7-2
size: once
D: TRBD1
J: TRBJ2-7

DNA: TGTGCCAGCAGCCGAACAGGGTATTATGGCTACACCTTC
CDR3: CASSRTGYYGYTF
V: TRBV14
size: .
D: .
J: TRBJ1-2

DNA: TGTGCCAGTAAGCCGGGACAGAATAACTATGGCTACACCTTC
CDR3: CASKPGQNNYGYTF
V: TRBV19
size: once
D: TRBD1
J: TRBJ1-2

DNA: TGTGCCAGCAGGGCCGGCGGTGGTGGCTACACCTTC
CDR3: CASRAGGGGYTF
V: TRBV2
size: .
D: .
J: TRBJ1-2

DNA: TGTGCCAGCAGCTTAGACCTTTTTGGACAGACGTATGGCTACACCTTC
CDR3: CASSLDLFGQTYGYTF
V: TRBV7-9
size: .
D: .
J: TRBJ1-2

DNA: TGCGCCAGCAGCCGGGACAGTAACTATGGCTACACCTTC
CDR3: CASSRDSNYGYTF
V: TRBV5-1
size: .
D: TRBD1
J: TRBJ1-2

DNA: TGTGCCAGCAGCTCCGGGACTAGCGGGGGGGCCGGGGAGCAGTTCTTC
CDR3: CASSSGTSGGAGEQFF
V: TRBV7-2
size: once
D: TRBD2
J: TRBJ2-1

DNA: TGTGCCAGCAGCTTCCTAGCGGGGGGGCCCGCAACCTTC
CDR3: CASSFLAGGPATF
V: TRBV7-2
size: .
D: TRBD2
J: TRBJ2-7

DNA: TGTGCCAGCAGCCGACAGCGGGAGGACAACTACGAGCAGTACTTC
CDR3: CASSRQREDNYEQYF
V: TRBV5-4
size: .
D: TRBD2
J: TRBJ2-7

DNA: TGTGCCAGCAGCCTTCGAGGGAAGACTTCCTACAATGAGCAGTTCTTC
CDR3: CASSLRGKTSYNEQFF
V: TRBV7-9
size: once
D: .
J: TRBJ2-1

DNA: TGTGCCAGCAGTGAAGGTGGGCCAGGGATCTCTGGAAACACCATATATTTT
CDR3: CASSEGGPGISGNTIYF
V: TRBV6-1
size: once
D: .
J: TRBJ1-3

DNA: TGTGCCAGCAGCCAAGATCCGGCTTTGGGAGCCACCATATATTTT
CDR3: CASSQDPALGATIYF
V: TRBV14
size: .
D: .
J: TRBJ1-3